This entry describes one TCR beta chain. Assay used: immunoSEQ multiplex PCR; TCRdb lists only in-frame clones, some missing. This table has some 14,000 clones, less than 90% appearing once. This CDR3 is 14 amino acids long. J gave up 3 bases and V 4 bases, and 4 bases lay outside the gene matches. The germline V gene encodes CDR1 MNHEY and CDR2 SMNVEV (reference sequence). These data belong to a study of technical replicates of blood from a handful of donors. Sequences were obtained from PBMCs. The clonotype was recovered from a human donor in good health. V usage is TRBV27 and J usage is TRBJ2-7; TRBD2 matches at 9 bases. The CDR3 here is CASSYSSGDYEQYF. CDR3 DNA sequence: TGTGCCAGCAGTTACTCTAGCGGGGACTACGAGCAGTACTTC.